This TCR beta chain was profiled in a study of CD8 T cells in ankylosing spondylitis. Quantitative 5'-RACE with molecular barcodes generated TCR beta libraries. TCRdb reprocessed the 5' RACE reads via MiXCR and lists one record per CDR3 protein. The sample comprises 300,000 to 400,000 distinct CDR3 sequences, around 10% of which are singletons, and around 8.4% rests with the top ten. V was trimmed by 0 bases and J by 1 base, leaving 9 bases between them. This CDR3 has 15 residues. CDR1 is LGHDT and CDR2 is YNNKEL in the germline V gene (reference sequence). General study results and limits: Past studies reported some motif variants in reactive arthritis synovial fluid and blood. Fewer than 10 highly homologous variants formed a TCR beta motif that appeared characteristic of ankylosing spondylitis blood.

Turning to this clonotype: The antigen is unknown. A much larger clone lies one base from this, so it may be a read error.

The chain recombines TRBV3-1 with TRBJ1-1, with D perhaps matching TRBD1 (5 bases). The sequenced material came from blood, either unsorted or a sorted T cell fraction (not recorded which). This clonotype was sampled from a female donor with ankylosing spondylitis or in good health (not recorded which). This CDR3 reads CASSQDQDRNTEAFF. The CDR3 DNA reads TGTGCCAGCAGCCAAGATCAAGACAGGAACACTGAAGCTTTCTTT. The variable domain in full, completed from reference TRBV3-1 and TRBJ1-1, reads DTAVSQTPKYLVTQMGNDKSIKCEQNLGHDTMYWYKQDSKKFLKIMFSYNNKELIINETVPNRFSPKSPDKAHLNLHINSLELGDSAVYFCASSQDQDRNTEAFFGQGTRLTVV.